This T cell receptor beta chain derives from a study of human T cells and chemical hapten exposure. Study-level information: Patients, a majority of them female, were diagnosed with alopecia areata, totalis or universalis. The study traced per-sample TCR yield variation mainly to small differences in pooled library volumes.

The germline CDR1 and CDR2 sequences are SNHLY and FYNNEI. The CDR3 totals 12 residues. J was trimmed by 5 bases and V by 5 bases; bases with no gene match: 2. This clonotype was recorded at least ten times. Its target is unknown. Stated time point: pre-sensitization, week 0. Treatment noted: therapeutic diphenylcyclopropenone sensitization with weekly scalp DPC. Study-level findings and limits: Among expanded TCRs, significantly more large CDR3 similarity clusters formed than among controls.

TCRdb fed the RACE reads into MiXCR, producing one record per CDR3 protein. The repertoire holds tens of thousands of distinct CDR3 sequences, 10% to 11% seen once, with approximately 5% in the top ten. The clonotype was recovered from a woman in her 50s with alopecia areata. Some clones in this sample may be carry-over from other donors' samples. This sample comprised whole blood, obtained in connection with sensitization to the hapten diphenylcyclopropenone (DPC). This sequence joins TRBV2 and TRBJ2-5, with 7 positions matching TRBD1. The CDR3 loop reads CASSRDSETQYF. The CDR3 nucleotides read TGTGCCAGCAGTCGGGACAGCGAGACCCAGTACTTC. Based on the CDR3 plus reference TRBV2 and TRBJ2-5, the full variable domain is EPEVTQTPSHQVTQMGQEVILRCVPISNHLYFYWYRQILGQKVEFLVSFYNNEISEKSEIFDDQFSVERPDGSNFTLKIRSTKLEDSAMYFCASSRDSETQYFGPGTRLLVL.